This T cell receptor (beta chain) was recorded in a study of T-cell memory formation after mild COVID-19. Background on the study: TCR clusters showed largely donor specificity.

One entry per CDR3 protein results from TCRdb running MiXCR on the 5' RACE reads. This table has approximately 300,000 distinct CDR3 sequences, more than 15% appearing once. CDR1 and CDR2 (germline): LGHNA, YNFKEQ. V lost 4 bases and J lost 5, with 14 bases in between. This CDR3 is built from 14 residues. This chain joins TRBV4-2 and TRBJ2-5, with TRBD2 as a possible D gene (7 bases). This clonotype originated in a man younger than 35 who had mild COVID-19 (a few samples of this study predate the infection). Cell type and time point are not known. The sample taken for sequencing was PBMCs or a T cell subset sorted from them (not recorded which). CDR3 sequence (DNA): TGTGCCAGCAGCCGGGACAAGGGAGGGGAGACCCAGTACTTC. It is translated as CASSRDKGGETQYF.